This TCR beta chain was identified during a study of T cell changes during pregnancy in multiple sclerosis. From germline, CDR1 is SGHVS and CDR2 FQNEAQ. Trimming stripped 5 bases from V and 2 bases from J, with 13 bases between. This CDR3 has 15 amino acids. Profiled with immunoSEQ multiplex PCR; TCRdb holds only in-frame clones, not every one. This sample carries around 30,000 clones, roughly 87% of them seen once, and the ten largest clones take 6.5% to 8.5%. The V gene is TRBV7-8, the J gene TRBJ1-5; TRBD1 is a possible D gene (6 bases). The sequencing here drew on CD8+ T cells from peripheral blood mononuclear cells, taken in the second trimester of pregnancy. The source is a female donor with multiple sclerosis, enrolled in a pregnancy study. CDR3 region: CASSESQGGNQPQHF. CDR3 coding DNA: TGTGCCAGCAGCGAATCACAGGGAGGCAATCAGCCCCAGCATTTT.